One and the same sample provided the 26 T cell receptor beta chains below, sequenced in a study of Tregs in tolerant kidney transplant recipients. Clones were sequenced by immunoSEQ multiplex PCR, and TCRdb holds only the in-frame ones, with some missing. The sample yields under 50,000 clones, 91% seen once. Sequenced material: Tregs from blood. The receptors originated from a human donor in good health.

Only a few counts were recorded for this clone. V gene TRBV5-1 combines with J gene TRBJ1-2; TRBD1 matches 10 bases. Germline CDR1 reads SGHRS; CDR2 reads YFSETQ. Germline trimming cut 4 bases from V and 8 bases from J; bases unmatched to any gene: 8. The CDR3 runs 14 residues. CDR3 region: CASSKDRGGLGYTF. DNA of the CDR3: TGCGCCAGCAGCAAGGACAGGGGGGGTTTAGGCTACACCTTC.

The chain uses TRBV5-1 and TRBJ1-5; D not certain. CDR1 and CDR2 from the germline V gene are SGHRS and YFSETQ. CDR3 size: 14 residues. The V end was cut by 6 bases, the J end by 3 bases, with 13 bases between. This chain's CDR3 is CASKEGMDNQPQHF. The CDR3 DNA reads TGCGCCAGCAAGGAAGGGATGGACAATCAGCCCCAGCATTTT.

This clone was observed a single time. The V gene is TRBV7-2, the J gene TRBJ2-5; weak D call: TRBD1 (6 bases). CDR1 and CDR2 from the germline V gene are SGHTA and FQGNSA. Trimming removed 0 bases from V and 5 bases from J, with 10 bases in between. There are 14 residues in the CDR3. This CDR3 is CASSLAGAWETQYF. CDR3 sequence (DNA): TGTGCCAGCAGCTTAGCGGGGGCGTGGGAGACCCAGTACTTC.

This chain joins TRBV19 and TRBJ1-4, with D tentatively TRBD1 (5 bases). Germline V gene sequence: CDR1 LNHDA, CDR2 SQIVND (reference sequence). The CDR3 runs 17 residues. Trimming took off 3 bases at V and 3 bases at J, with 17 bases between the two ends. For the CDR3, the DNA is TGTGCCAGTAGTATCTGGGGAGGGACCCAGCCTAATGAAAAACTGTTTTTT. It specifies CASSIWGGTQPNEKLFF.

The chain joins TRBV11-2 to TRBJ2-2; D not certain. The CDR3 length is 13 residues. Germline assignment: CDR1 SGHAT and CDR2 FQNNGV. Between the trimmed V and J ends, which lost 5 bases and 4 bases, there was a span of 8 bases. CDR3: CASSLLSTGELFF. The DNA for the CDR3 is TGTGCCAGCAGCCTCTTATCCACCGGGGAGCTGTTTTTT.

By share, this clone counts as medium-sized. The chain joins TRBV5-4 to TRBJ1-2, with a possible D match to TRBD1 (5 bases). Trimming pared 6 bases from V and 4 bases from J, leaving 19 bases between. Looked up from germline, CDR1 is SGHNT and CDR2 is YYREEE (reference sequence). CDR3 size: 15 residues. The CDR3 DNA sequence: TGTGCCAGCATCGGGCCCCGAGACAGCGCCTATGGCTACACCTTC. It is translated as CASIGPRDSAYGYTF.

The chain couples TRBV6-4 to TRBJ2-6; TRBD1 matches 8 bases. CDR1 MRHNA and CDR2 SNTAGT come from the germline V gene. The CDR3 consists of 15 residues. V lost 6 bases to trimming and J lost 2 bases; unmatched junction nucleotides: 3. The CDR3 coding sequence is TGTGCCAGCAGCCCGGACAGGGCTGGGGCCAACGTCCTGACTTTC. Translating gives CASSPDRAGANVLTF.

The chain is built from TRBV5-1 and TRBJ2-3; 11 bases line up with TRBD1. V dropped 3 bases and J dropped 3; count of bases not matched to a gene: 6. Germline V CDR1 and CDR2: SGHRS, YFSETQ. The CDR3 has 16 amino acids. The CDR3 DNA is TGCGCCAGCAGCTGGGGACAGGGGGTTTTGACAGATACGCAGTATTTT. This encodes CASSWGQGVLTDTQYF.

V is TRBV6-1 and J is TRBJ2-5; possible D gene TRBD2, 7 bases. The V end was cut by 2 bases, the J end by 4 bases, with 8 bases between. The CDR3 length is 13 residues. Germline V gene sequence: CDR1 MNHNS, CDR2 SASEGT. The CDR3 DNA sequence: TGTGCCAGCAGTGAAAGGGGGGGAGAGACCCAGTACTTC. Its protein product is CASSERGGETQYF.

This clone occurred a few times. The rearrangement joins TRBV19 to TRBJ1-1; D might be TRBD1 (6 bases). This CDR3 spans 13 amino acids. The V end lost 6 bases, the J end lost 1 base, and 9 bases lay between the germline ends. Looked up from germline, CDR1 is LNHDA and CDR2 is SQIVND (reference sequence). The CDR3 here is CASRRTENTEAFF. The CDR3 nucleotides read TGTGCCAGTAGAAGGACAGAGAACACTGAAGCTTTCTTT.

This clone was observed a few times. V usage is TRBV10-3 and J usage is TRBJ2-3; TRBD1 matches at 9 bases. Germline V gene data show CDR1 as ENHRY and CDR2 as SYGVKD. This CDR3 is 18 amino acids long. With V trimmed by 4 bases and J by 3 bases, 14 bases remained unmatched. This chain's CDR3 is CAISALVGDRASTDTQYF. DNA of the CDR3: TGTGCCATCAGTGCCCTGGTGGGGGACAGGGCCTCTACAGATACGCAGTATTTT.

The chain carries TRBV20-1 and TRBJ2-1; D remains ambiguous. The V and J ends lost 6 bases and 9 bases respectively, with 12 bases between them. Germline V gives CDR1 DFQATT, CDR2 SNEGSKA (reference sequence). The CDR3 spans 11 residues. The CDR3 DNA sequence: TGCAGTGCCAGGCGGATTGGTGAGCAGTTCTTC. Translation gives CSARRIGEQFF.

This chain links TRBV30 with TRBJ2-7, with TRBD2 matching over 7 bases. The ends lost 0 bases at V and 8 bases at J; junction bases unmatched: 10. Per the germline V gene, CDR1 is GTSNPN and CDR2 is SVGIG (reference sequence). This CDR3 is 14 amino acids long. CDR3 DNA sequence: TGTGCCTGGAGTGTAGGGCTAGCGGACGGGAAGCAGTACTTC. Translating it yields CAWSVGLADGKQYF.

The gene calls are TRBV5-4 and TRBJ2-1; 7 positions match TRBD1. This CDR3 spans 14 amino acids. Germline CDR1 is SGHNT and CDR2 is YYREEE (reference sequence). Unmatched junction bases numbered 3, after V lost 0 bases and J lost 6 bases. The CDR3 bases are TGTGCCAGCAGCTTGGTGGGACAGATCAATGAGCAGTTCTTC. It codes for CASSLVGQINEQFF.

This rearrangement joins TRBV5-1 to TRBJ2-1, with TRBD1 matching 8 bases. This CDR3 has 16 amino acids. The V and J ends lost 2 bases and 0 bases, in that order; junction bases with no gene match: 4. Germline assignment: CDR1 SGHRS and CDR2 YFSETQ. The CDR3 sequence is CASSLRQGSSYNEQFF. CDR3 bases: TGCGCCAGCAGCTTAAGACAGGGGAGCTCCTACAATGAGCAGTTCTTC. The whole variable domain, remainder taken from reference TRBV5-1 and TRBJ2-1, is KAGVTQTPRYLIKTRGQQVTLSCSPISGHRSVSWYQQTPGQGLQFLFEYFSETQRNKGNFPGRFSGRQFSNSRSEMNVSTLELGDSALYLCASSLRQGSSYNEQFFGPGTRLTVL.

The CDR3 loop reads CASSIDAGQGGPGANVLTF. CDR3 nucleotides: TGTGCCAGTAGTATAGATGCCGGACAGGGTGGTCCTGGGGCCAACGTCCTGACTTTC. The chain is built from TRBV19 and TRBJ2-6, with 8 positions matching TRBD1. Germline V gives CDR1 LNHDA, CDR2 SQIVND (reference sequence). This CDR3 comprises 19 residues. With V trimmed by 0 bases and J by 2 bases, 9 bases remained unmatched. Complete variable domain (other parts from reference TRBV19 and TRBJ2-6): DGGITQSPKYLFRKEGQNVTLSCEQNLNHDAMYWYRQDPGQGLRLIYYSQIVNDFQKGDIAEGYSVSREKKESFPLTVTSAQKNPTAFYLCASSIDAGQGGPGANVLTFGAGSRLTVL.

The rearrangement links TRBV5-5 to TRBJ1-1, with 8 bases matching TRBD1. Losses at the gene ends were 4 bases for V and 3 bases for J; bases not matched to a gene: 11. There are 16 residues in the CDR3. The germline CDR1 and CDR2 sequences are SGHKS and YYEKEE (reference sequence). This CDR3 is CASSASGQGLYTEAFF. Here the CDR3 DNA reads TGTGCCAGCAGCGCCTCAGGACAGGGCCTCTACACTGAAGCTTTCTTT.

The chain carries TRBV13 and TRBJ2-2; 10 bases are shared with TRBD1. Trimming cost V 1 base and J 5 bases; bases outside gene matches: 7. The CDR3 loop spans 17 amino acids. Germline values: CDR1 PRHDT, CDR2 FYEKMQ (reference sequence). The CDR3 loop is CASSLAVWTGGTGELFF. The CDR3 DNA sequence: TGTGCCAGCAGCTTAGCGGTATGGACAGGGGGGACCGGGGAGCTGTTTTTT.

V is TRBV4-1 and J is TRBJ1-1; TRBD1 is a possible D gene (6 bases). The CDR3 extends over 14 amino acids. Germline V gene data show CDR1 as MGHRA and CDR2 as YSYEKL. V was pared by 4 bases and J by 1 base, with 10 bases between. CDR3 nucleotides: TGCGCCAGCAGCCTCAGGGGAGGGAACACTGAAGCTTTCTTT. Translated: CASSLRGGNTEAFF.

The CDR3 DNA reads as TGCGCCAGCAGCTTGGAGGGGTTAGGGACTAGCGGTAATGAGCAGTTCTTC. This encodes CASSLEGLGTSGNEQFF. The genes are TRBV5-1 and TRBJ2-1; 11 bases are shared with TRBD2. V was pared by 0 bases and J by 7 bases, with 9 bases of the junction left unmatched. The CDR3 covers 17 residues. In germline, CDR1 is SGHRS, CDR2 YFSETQ. Together with reference TRBV5-1 and TRBJ2-1, the CDR3 gives the full variable domain: KAGVTQTPRYLIKTRGQQVTLSCSPISGHRSVSWYQQTPGQGLQFLFEYFSETQRNKGNFPGRFSGRQFSNSRSEMNVSTLELGDSALYLCASSLEGLGTSGNEQFFGPGTRLTVL.

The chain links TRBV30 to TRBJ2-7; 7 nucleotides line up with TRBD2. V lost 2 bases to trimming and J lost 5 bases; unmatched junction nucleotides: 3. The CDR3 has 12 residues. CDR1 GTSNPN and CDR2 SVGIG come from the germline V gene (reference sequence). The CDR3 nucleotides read TGTGCCTGGAGTATGCGGGGGAACGAGCAGTACTTC. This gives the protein CAWSMRGNEQYF.

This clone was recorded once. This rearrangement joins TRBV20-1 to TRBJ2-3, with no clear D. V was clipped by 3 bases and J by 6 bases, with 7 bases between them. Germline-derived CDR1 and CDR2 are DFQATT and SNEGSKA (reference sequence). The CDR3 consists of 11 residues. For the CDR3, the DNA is TGCAGTGCTAGCGTCCGGGATACGCAGTATTTT. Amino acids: CSASVRDTQYF.

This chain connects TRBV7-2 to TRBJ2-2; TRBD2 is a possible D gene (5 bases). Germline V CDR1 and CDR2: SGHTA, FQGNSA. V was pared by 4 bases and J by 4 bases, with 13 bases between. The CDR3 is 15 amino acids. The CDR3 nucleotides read TGTGCCAGCAGCTCCCGGACTCAAGGCACCGGGGAGCTGTTTTTT. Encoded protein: CASSSRTQGTGELFF.

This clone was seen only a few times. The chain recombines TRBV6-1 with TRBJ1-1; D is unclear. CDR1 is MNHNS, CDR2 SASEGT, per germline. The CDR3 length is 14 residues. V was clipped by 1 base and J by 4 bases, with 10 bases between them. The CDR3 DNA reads TGTGCCAGCAGTGAAGTCGGGGAGATCACTGAAGCTTTCTTT. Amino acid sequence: CASSEVGEITEAFF.

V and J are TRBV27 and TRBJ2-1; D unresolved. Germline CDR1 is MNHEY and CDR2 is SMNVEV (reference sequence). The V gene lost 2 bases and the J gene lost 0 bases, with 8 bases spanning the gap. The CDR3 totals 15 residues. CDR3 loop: CASSLGVGSYNEQFF. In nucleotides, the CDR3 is TGTGCCAGCAGTTTAGGGGTGGGCTCCTACAATGAGCAGTTCTTC.

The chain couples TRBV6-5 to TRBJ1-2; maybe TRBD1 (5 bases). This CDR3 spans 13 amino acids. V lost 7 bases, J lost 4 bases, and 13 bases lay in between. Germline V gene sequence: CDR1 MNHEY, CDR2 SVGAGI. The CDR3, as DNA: TGTGCCAGCACCCCGGGGCTGATCTATGGCTACACCTTC. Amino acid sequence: CASTPGLIYGYTF.